The T cell receptor beta chain under discussion was sequenced for a study of neoadjuvant anti-PD-1 for oral cavity cancer. The CDR3 is 13 residues long. From germline, CDR1 is WSHSY and CDR2 SAAADI. The ends were cut back, 8 bases at V and 6 bases at J, with 16 bases in the middle. The protocol was immunoSEQ multiplex PCR, while the TCRdb copy is restricted to in-frame clones and leaves out a portion. This table has some 15,000 clones, approximately 70% appearing once. J is TRBJ1-1 and V is TRBV10-2, with D maybe TRBD1 (6 bases). The input for sequencing was PBMCs, taken before nivolumab (anti-PD-1) treatment. The sequence came from a person aged 35-79 years with oral cavity squamous cell carcinoma. CDR3 in DNA: TGCGCCAGCGCCCGGACAGAGGGGGCTGAAGCTTTCTTT. Protein product: CASARTEGAEAFF.